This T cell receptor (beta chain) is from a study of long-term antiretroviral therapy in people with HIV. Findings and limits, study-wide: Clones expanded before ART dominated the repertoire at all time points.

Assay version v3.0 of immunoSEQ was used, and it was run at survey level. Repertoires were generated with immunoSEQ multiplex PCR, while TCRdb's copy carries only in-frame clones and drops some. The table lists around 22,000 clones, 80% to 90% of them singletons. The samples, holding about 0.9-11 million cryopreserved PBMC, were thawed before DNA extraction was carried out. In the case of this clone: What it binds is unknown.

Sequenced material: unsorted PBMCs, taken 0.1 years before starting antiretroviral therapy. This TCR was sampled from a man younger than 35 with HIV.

CDR3: CASSQERGNTEAFF. The CDR3 DNA reads as TGCGCCAGCAGCCAAGAGAGGGGGAACACTGAAGCTTTCTTT. J is TRBJ1-1 and V is TRBV4-1; D possibly corresponds to TRBD1 (5 bases). The CDR3 totals 14 residues. V lost 0 bases and J lost 1, with 6 bases in between. Germline assignment: CDR1 MGHRA and CDR2 YSYEKL.